A single sample gave rise to the 9 T cell receptor beta chains below, sequenced in a study of cytotoxic CD8 clonotypes in ibrutinib-treated CLL. Sequencing used immunoSEQ multiplex PCR; TCRdb keeps in-frame clones, though not all of them. Here the sample spans about 130,000 clones, less than 90% being singletons. Sequencing used PBMCs, obtained after 24 months of ibrutinib treatment. Receptors were obtained from a human donor with chronic lymphocytic leukemia.

The J gene is TRBJ2-5, the V gene TRBV7-9, with D perhaps assigned TRBD1 or TRBD2 (5 bases each). Germline V gene data show CDR1 as SEHNR and CDR2 as FQNEAQ (reference sequence). The CDR3 length is 14 residues. V gave up 2 bases and J gave up 5 bases, with 12 bases separating them. CDR3 in DNA: TGTGCCAGCAGCTTAATCGGGACCGACGAGACCCAGTACTTC. Protein: CASSLIGTDETQYF.

Comments on this clone: Compared with germline, one end of the junction differs, possibly owing to a read error. The CDR3 nucleotides are TGCGCCAGCAGCTTGGATATCTACGAACAGTACTTC. Translating gives CASSLDIYEQYF. The rearrangement joins TRBV5-1 to TRBJ2-7; no clear D gene. Germline CDR1 SGHRS, CDR2 YFSETQ. The CDR3 runs 12 residues.

This chain joins TRBV10-3 and TRBJ2-5; 7 positions match TRBD1. Germline assignment: CDR1 ENHRY and CDR2 SYGVKD. V lost 4 bases to trimming and J lost 3 bases; unmatched junction nucleotides: 5. This CDR3 spans 14 amino acids. CDR3 sequence: CAISGAGTEETQYF. The CDR3 bases are TGTGCCATCAGTGGGGCCGGGACAGAAGAGACCCAGTACTTC.

The V and J genes are TRBV6-1 and TRBJ2-7; 9 nucleotides agree with TRBD1. The junction had 7 bases not matched to a gene; V was cut back by 4 bases and J by 6 bases. The length of the CDR3 is 14 residues. Germline V lookup: CDR1 MNHNS, CDR2 SASEGT. CDR3 residues: CASSGTGVGLEQYF. Here the CDR3 DNA reads TGTGCCAGCAGTGGGACAGGGGTTGGGCTCGAGCAGTACTTC.

The chain is built from TRBV30 and TRBJ2-3; 7 bases align to TRBD1. The CDR3 extends over 15 amino acids. After removal of 4 bases from V and 1 base from J, the junction contained 8 bases not matched to a gene. CDR1 and CDR2 from the germline V gene are GTSNPN and SVGIG (reference sequence). The CDR3, as DNA: TGTGCCTGGACGAGGGGGCTCGTGGGCACAGATACGCAGTATTTT. Translated: CAWTRGLVGTDTQYF.

This clone has a single count. This chain connects TRBV19 to TRBJ1-5; D gene ambiguous. Germline V gives CDR1 LNHDA, CDR2 SQIVND (reference sequence). The ends were cut back, 4 bases at V and 3 bases at J, with 10 bases in the middle. The CDR3 totals 14 residues. DNA for the CDR3: TGTGCCAGTAGTAGACGGCAGGACAATCAGCCCCAGCATTTT. This translates into CASSRRQDNQPQHF.

The rearrangement joins TRBV10-3 to TRBJ1-2; D is unclear. The ends were cut back, 2 bases at V and 11 bases at J, with 12 bases in the middle. In germline, CDR1 is ENHRY, CDR2 SYGVKD. The CDR3 sequence is 12 residues long. The CDR3, as DNA: TGTGCCATCAGTGAGATAGCGGCGGGGTACACCTTC. It yields the protein CAISEIAAGYTF.

This clone is a singleton in its sample. The genes are TRBV7-2 and TRBJ2-3, with D possibly being TRBD1 or TRBD2 (5 bases each). Between the trimmed V and J ends, which lost 0 bases and 5 bases, there was a span of 9 bases. Germline V lookup: CDR1 SGHTA, CDR2 FQGNSA. The CDR3 runs to 14 residues. CDR3 sequence (DNA): TGTGCCAGCAGCTTAGCGCCAGGGAGAGATACGCAGTATTTT. It yields the protein CASSLAPGRDTQYF.

This clone has only a few counts. The chain couples TRBV2 to TRBJ2-7; no firm D call. Trimming stripped 3 bases from V and 0 bases from J, with 3 bases between. Germline CDR1 SNHLY, CDR2 FYNNEI. This CDR3 region has 12 residues. The CDR3 DNA reads TGTGCCAGCAGTGATGACTCCTACGAGCAGTACTTC. Its translation is CASSDDSYEQYF.